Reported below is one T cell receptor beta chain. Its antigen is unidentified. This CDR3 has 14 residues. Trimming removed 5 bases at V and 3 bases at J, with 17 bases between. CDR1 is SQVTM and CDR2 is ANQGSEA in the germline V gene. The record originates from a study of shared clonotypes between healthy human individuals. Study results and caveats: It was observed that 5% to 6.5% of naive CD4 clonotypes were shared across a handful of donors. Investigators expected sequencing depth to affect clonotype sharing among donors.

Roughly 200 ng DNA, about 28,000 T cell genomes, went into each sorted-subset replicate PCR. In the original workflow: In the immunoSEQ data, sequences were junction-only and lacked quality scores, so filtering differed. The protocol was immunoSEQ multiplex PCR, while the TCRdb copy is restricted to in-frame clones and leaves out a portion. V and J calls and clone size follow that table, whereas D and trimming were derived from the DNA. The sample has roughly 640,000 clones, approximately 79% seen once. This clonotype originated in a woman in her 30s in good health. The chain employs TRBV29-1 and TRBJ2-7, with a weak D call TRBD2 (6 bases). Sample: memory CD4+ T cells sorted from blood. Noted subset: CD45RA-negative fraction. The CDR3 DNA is TGCAGCGTTCTTCCGGGACTGGCATTCTACGAGCAGTACTTC. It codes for CSVLPGLAFYEQYF.